This section outlines one TCR beta chain sequence together with its context. The data stem from a study of blood T cell repertoires in COVID-19. V was clipped by 6 bases and J by 0 bases; unmatched bases: 9. The CDR3 consists of 16 residues. Germline CDR1 and CDR2: SGHRS and YFSETQ. Study processing details: Amplified reference gene primers provided the basis for estimating nucleated cell counts. Produced via immunoSEQ multiplex PCR; TCRdb's table is partial and in-frame only. V, J and clone size derive from that table, while D and trimming were established from the DNA sequence. This sample has about 76,000 clones, with over 70% found just once.

The sequence was obtained from a man aged 45-60 years with active COVID-19. The sequenced sample was peripheral blood. The V call is TRBV5-1, the J call TRBJ1-1, with 9 bases that match TRBD1. This CDR3 is CASNPGQGLMNTEAFF. CDR3 bases: TGCGCCAGCAACCCGGGACAGGGATTGATGAACACTGAAGCTTTCTTT. The variable domain in full, with the rest retrieved from reference TRBV5-1 and TRBJ1-1, is KAGVTQTPRYLIKTRGQQVTLSCSPISGHRSVSWYQQTPGQGLQFLFEYFSETQRNKGNFPGRFSGRQFSNSRSEMNVSTLELGDSALYLCASNPGQGLMNTEAFFGQGTRLTVV.